Shown below are 13 T cell receptor beta chains from a single sample sequenced in a study of regulatory T cells in long-lasting Graves disease. CDR3 regions were amplified by Arm-PCR using iRepertoire HTBI primers to build TCR beta libraries. TCRdb ran MiXCR on the multiplex PCR reads and lists one entry per CDR3 protein. Here the sample spans 550,000 to 600,000 distinct CDR3 sequences, roughly a sixth being singletons. Described time point: newly diagnosed GD, antithyroid drugs for less than 3 months. PBMCs were the source of the RNA used for TCR sequencing. These data also featured in a second study, about T cells in Graves' hyperthyroidism and ophthalmopathy.

This specimen consisted of peripheral blood mononuclear cells (PBMCs), obtained at new diagnosis, from a patient treated with antithyroid drugs. The receptor set was obtained from a man younger than 35 with Graves disease.

The sample holds many counts of this clonotype. V is TRBV27 and J is TRBJ2-7, with D perhaps matching TRBD2 (6 bases). The V end was cut by 5 bases, the J end by 3 bases, with 20 bases between. Per the germline V gene, CDR1 is MNHEY and CDR2 is SMNVEV (reference sequence). The CDR3 is made up of 16 amino acids. CDR3 region: CASSVEGLTSFYEQYF. The CDR3 nucleotides are TGTGCCAGCAGTGTGGAGGGACTTACCTCGTTCTACGAGCAGTACTTC.

V gene TRBV5-1 combines with J gene TRBJ2-5; D call uncertain. The germline gives CDR1 SGHRS, CDR2 YFSETQ. Trimming took off 1 base at V and 4 bases at J, with 8 bases between the two ends. The CDR3 is 13 residues long. CDR3 DNA sequence: TGCGCCAGCAGCTTGAGTGAGGCAGAGACCCAGTACTTC. It is translated as CASSLSEAETQYF.

This clonotype was seen at least ten times. The CDR3 loop is CASSQGTGFGNEQFF. CDR3 DNA: TGTGCCAGCAGCCAAGGGACGGGCTTTGGCAATGAGCAGTTCTTC. The chain is built from TRBV4-2 and TRBJ2-1; D remains ambiguous. This CDR3 has 15 amino acids. CDR1 and CDR2 from the germline V gene are LGHNA and YNFKEQ. The V end lost 1 base, the J end lost 6 bases, and 13 bases lay between the germline ends.

The table lists this clonotype with a few counts. V usage is TRBV5-6 and J usage is TRBJ1-1; D uncertain. Germline assignment: CDR1 SGHDT and CDR2 YYEEEE. V was pared by 0 bases and J by 7 bases, with 10 bases between. The CDR3 length is 13 residues. The CDR3 nucleotides are TGTGCCAGCAGCTTGGTGGGATCCTATGAAGCTTTCTTT. This translates into CASSLVGSYEAFF.

This clonotype came up a few times. The chain recombines TRBV25-1 with TRBJ1-5; D remains ambiguous. CDR1 is MGHDK, CDR2 SYGVNS, per germline. The germline V and J ends were trimmed by 6 bases and 6 bases, with 12 bases remaining between them. The CDR3 has 13 residues. This CDR3 is CASSWDVGQPQHF. In DNA form, the CDR3 reads TGTGCCAGCAGCTGGGATGTAGGTCAGCCCCAGCATTTT. The full variable domain, rest sourced from reference TRBV25-1 and TRBJ1-5, is EADIYQTPRYLVIGTGKKITLECSQTMGHDKMYWYQQDPGMELHLIHYSYGVNSTEKGDLSSESTVSRIRTEHFPLTLESARPSHTSQYLCASSWDVGQPQHFGDGTRLSIL.

J is TRBJ1-5 and V is TRBV20-1; tentative D call: TRBD1 (6 bases). Per germline, CDR1 DFQATT and CDR2 SNEGSKA (reference sequence). This CDR3 has 15 residues. Deletions cut 0 bases from V and 2 bases from J, with 11 bases between. The CDR3 loop is CSARDRRQGNQPQHF. CDR3 nucleotides: TGCAGTGCTAGAGATAGGCGACAGGGCAATCAGCCCCAGCATTTT.

Note on this clonotype: Since a much larger clone is just one base distant, this may be a read error. The J gene is TRBJ2-1, the V gene TRBV2; 11 nucleotides match TRBD2. The trim removed 7 bases at V and 5 bases at J, leaving 4 bases unmatched. This CDR3 is built from 14 residues. Germline assignment: CDR1 SNHLY and CDR2 FYNNEI. The CDR3 DNA is TGTGCCAGCACCCTACTAGCGGGAGACAATGAGCAGTTCTTC. Its translation: CASTLLAGDNEQFF.

This clonotype was counted ten times or more. The chain has TRBV19 and TRBJ2-2; the D is unclear. The CDR3 runs to 14 residues. V was pared by 5 bases and J by 1 base, with 8 bases between. Germline CDR1 reads LNHDA; CDR2 reads SQIVND (reference sequence). The CDR3 sequence: CASSSSLNTGELFF. The CDR3 nucleotides are TGTGCCAGTAGTTCCTCCCTGAACACCGGGGAGCTGTTTTTT.

The chain employs TRBV28 and TRBJ2-5; TRBD2 aligns across 8 bases. There are 15 residues in the CDR3. Germline values: CDR1 MDHEN, CDR2 SYDVKM. After removal of 0 bases from V and 2 bases from J, the junction contained 2 bases not matched to a gene. The CDR3 DNA reads as TGTGCCAGCAGTTTATGGTCGGGAGGGCAAGAGACCCAGTACTTC. Amino acid sequence: CASSLWSGGQETQYF. Filled out from reference TRBV28 and TRBJ2-5, the complete variable domain reads DVKVTQSSRYLVKRTGEKVFLECVQDMDHENMFWYRQDPGLGLRLIYFSYDVKMKEKGDIPEGYSVSREKKERFSLILESASTNQTSMYLCASSLWSGGQETQYFGPGTRLLVL.

This rearrangement joins TRBV7-8 to TRBJ2-5; tentatively, D is TRBD2 (6 bases). The CDR3 totals 19 residues. Germline CDR1 and CDR2: SGHVS and FQNEAQ. The V and J ends lost 1 base and 5 bases respectively, with 26 bases between them. The chain's CDR3 is CASSLDRLIGQGGGETQYF. In nucleotides, the CDR3 is TGTGCCAGCAGCTTAGATCGTCTTATAGGGCAGGGAGGTGGTGAGACCCAGTACTTC.

This clonotype was found many times. V is TRBV18 and J is TRBJ2-1; D may be TRBD1 or TRBD2 (5 bases each). CDR1 and CDR2 from the germline V gene are KGHSH and LQKENI. The CDR3 runs 16 residues. Trimming removed 3 bases from V and 6 bases from J, with 18 bases in between. This chain's CDR3 is CASSPLAGVGANEQFF. The CDR3 nucleotides read TGTGCCAGCTCACCTTTGGCCGGGGTAGGGGCCAATGAGCAGTTCTTC.

This clonotype was counted many times. The V gene is TRBV7-3, the J gene TRBJ2-5, with D maybe TRBD2 (5 bases). Germline lookup yields CDR1 SGHTA and CDR2 FQGTGA. CDR3 length equals 15 residues. The germline V and J ends were trimmed by 2 bases and 5 bases, with 15 bases remaining between them. DNA for the CDR3: TGTGCCAGCAGCTTAGGAGGCTCCGGCGGGGAGACCCAGTACTTC. Its translation: CASSLGGSGGETQYF.

This clonotype has at least ten counts. The CDR3 is CASSPPALALDEQFF. In DNA form, the CDR3 reads TGTGCCAGCAGTCCCCCGGCGCTAGCCTTGGATGAGCAGTTCTTC. The genes are TRBV12-3 or TRBV12-4 and TRBJ2-1; D is possibly TRBD2 (5 bases). The CDR3 sequence is 15 residues long. With 5 bases removed from V and 8 bases from J, the gap between germline ends came to 19 bases.